This passage covers 17 T cell receptor beta chains from one sample sequenced in a study of blood T cell repertoires in COVID-19. The data were produced by immunoSEQ multiplex PCR, yet TCRdb's version contains in-frame clones alone and is incomplete. This sample has about 280,000 clones, with around 90% found just once. Sequenced sample: PBMCs or T cells enriched from blood (not recorded which). The receptors derive from a woman aged 25 to 39 who had recovered from COVID-19.

The chain is built from TRBV3-1 (or the pseudogene TRBV3-2) and TRBJ2-7; a possible D gene is TRBD1 (5 bases). V was clipped by 2 bases and J by 3 bases, with 17 bases between them. The germline gives CDR1 LGHDT, CDR2 YNNKEL (reference sequence). The CDR3 contains 16 residues. The CDR3 loop is CASSQRVLKRGYEQYF. The CDR3 DNA reads TGTGCCAGCAGCCAACGGGTTCTAAAAAGGGGCTACGAGCAGTACTTC.

The sample holds one count of this clone. The chain combines TRBV25-1 with TRBJ2-3; TRBD2 is a possible D gene (6 bases). Germline V gene sequence: CDR1 MGHDK, CDR2 SYGVNS. The CDR3 loop spans 13 amino acids. The V gene lost 9 bases and the J gene lost 1 base, with 11 bases spanning the gap. The CDR3 nucleotides are TGTGCCAGTGGATTAGCGGGCACAGATACGCAGTATTTT. This codes for CASGLAGTDTQYF.

The chain is built from TRBV3-1 (or the pseudogene TRBV3-2) and TRBJ2-3; D unresolved. V was trimmed by 4 bases and J by 0 bases, leaving 11 bases between them. Germline CDR1 is LGHDT and CDR2 is YNNKEL (reference sequence). The CDR3 runs 15 residues. The chain's CDR3 is CASSLLGASTDTQYF. As DNA, the CDR3 is TGTGCCAGCAGCCTCTTAGGAGCTAGCACAGATACGCAGTATTTT.

The chain links TRBV11-3 to TRBJ2-5, with 15 bases matching TRBD2. This CDR3 contains 17 residues. J gave up 2 bases and V 5 bases, and 6 bases lay outside the gene matches. From germline, CDR1 is SGHNT and CDR2 YENEEA. The CDR3 DNA reads TGTGCCAGCAGCGGACTAGCGGGGGGGTATGAGCAAGAGACCCAGTACTTC. It encodes CASSGLAGGYEQETQYF.

This rearrangement joins TRBV7-8 to TRBJ2-2; D is perhaps TRBD2 (6 bases). V was clipped by 6 bases and J by 1 base, with 12 bases between them. CDR3 length equals 15 residues. The germline CDR1 and CDR2 sequences are SGHVS and FQNEAQ. The CDR3 reads CASRRVSGNTGELFF. The DNA of the CDR3 is TGTGCCAGCAGACGGGTTAGCGGGAACACCGGGGAGCTGTTTTTT.

This clone was seen only a few times. This rearrangement joins TRBV7-2 to TRBJ1-2, with D maybe TRBD1 (6 bases). With 4 bases removed from V and 4 bases from J, the gap between germline ends came to 16 bases. This CDR3 has 15 residues. Germline values: CDR1 SGHTA, CDR2 FQGNSA. CDR3 region: CASSSSTRGLYGYTF. CDR3 in DNA: TGTGCCAGCAGCTCATCAACCAGGGGTCTCTATGGCTACACCTTC.

J is TRBJ2-5 and V is TRBV3-1 (or the pseudogene TRBV3-2); TRBD2 matches at 7 bases. Germline values: CDR1 LGHDT, CDR2 YNNKEL (reference sequence). The CDR3 spans 16 residues. Unmatched junction bases numbered 7, after V lost 1 base and J lost 2 bases. The CDR3 spells CASSQGEGRTQETQYF. As DNA, the CDR3 is TGTGCCAGCAGCCAAGGGGAGGGGAGGACTCAAGAGACCCAGTACTTC.

This chain uses TRBV18 with TRBJ1-6, with TRBD1 matching 10 bases. Germline V gives CDR1 KGHSH, CDR2 LQKENI. V was pared by 6 bases and J by 8 bases, with 4 bases of the junction left unmatched. The CDR3 totals 14 residues. The CDR3 sequence: CASSPGTGDSPLHF. The CDR3 region has the DNA TGTGCCAGCTCCCCGGGGACAGGGGATTCACCCCTCCACTTT.

The chain is built from TRBV7-9 and TRBJ2-1, with D possibly TRBD1 on 6 matching bases. CDR3 length: 17 amino acids. The germline V and J ends were trimmed by 5 bases and 5 bases, with 22 bases remaining between them. Germline assignment: CDR1 SEHNR and CDR2 FQNEAQ (reference sequence). This CDR3 reads CASSPVFRRQADNEQFF. The CDR3 nucleotides read TGTGCCAGCAGCCCCGTCTTCCGGCGACAGGCCGACAATGAGCAGTTCTTC.

The V call is TRBV5-1, the J call TRBJ2-7, with 7 bases aligning to TRBD1. There are 16 residues in the CDR3. V gave up 0 bases and J gave up 3 bases; unmatched junction bases: 9. Germline-derived CDR1 and CDR2 are SGHRS and YFSETQ. CDR3 nucleotides: TGCGCCAGCAGCTTGGAGGGGGCCCCTACGATCTACGAGCAGTACTTC. This encodes CASSLEGAPTIYEQYF.

The chain employs TRBV7-2 and TRBJ2-7, with 9 nucleotides matching TRBD2. The CDR3 covers 15 residues. CDR1 is SGHTA, CDR2 FQGNSA, per germline. V shed 0 bases, J shed 1 base, and the junction held 1 base outside the gene matches. CDR3 in DNA: TGTGCCAGCAGCTTAGCTAGCGGGGGATCCTACGAGCAGTACTTC. Its translation: CASSLASGGSYEQYF.

In its sample, this clone was seen once. This chain connects TRBV19 to TRBJ1-5; TRBD1 aligns across 7 bases. Per the germline V gene, CDR1 is LNHDA and CDR2 is SQIVND (reference sequence). The CDR3 contains 17 residues. The V and J ends lost 4 bases and 3 bases, in that order; junction bases with no gene match: 12. This chain's CDR3 is CASSKRADRVANQPQHF. The CDR3 DNA reads TGTGCCAGTAGTAAGCGGGCCGACAGGGTAGCCAATCAGCCCCAGCATTTT.

This clone was recorded a few times. J is TRBJ2-7 and V is TRBV12-3 or TRBV12-4; D gene uncertain. The V and J ends lost 7 bases and 5 bases respectively, with 9 bases between them. This CDR3 contains 11 residues. The CDR3 DNA reads as TGTGCCAGCAAGCTCGTTGACGAGCAGTACTTC. This sequence encodes CASKLVDEQYF.

To note about this clone: Other nucleotide sequences in the sample specify the same CDR3. V and J are TRBV27 and TRBJ2-2; the D is unclear. Germline CDR1 reads MNHEY; CDR2 reads SMNVEV (reference sequence). The CDR3 length is 12 residues. Trimming removed 5 bases from V and 5 bases from J, with 6 bases in between. CDR3: CASSPLTGELFF. The DNA of the CDR3 is TGTGCCAGCAGTCCGTTAACCGGGGAGCTGTTTTTT.

V gene TRBV20-1 combines with J gene TRBJ1-3; perhaps TRBD1 as D (5 bases). Deletions cut 5 bases from V and 6 bases from J, with 8 bases between. Germline CDR1 reads DFQATT; CDR2 reads SNEGSKA (reference sequence). The CDR3 has 11 amino acids. CDR3 sequence reads: CSADRANTIYF. CDR3 sequence (DNA): TGCAGTGCTGACAGAGCAAACACCATATATTTT.

V is TRBV9 and J is TRBJ1-3, with D possibly TRBD1 on 5 matching bases. Germline CDR1 and CDR2: SGDLS and YYNGEE. Trimming took off 2 bases at V and 8 bases at J, with 11 bases between the two ends. The CDR3 has 13 amino acids. CDR3 in amino acids: CASSVLGGDTIYF. The CDR3 DNA is TGTGCCAGCAGCGTTCTGGGGGGGGACACCATATATTTT.

This clone was recorded only once. The chain links TRBV7-8 to TRBJ2-5; tentative D call: TRBD2 (5 bases). The CDR3 is made up of 14 amino acids. CDR1 is SGHVS, CDR2 FQNEAQ, per germline. With 5 bases removed from V and 4 bases from J, the gap between germline ends came to 14 bases. The chain's CDR3 is CASSPRRGGETQYF. In DNA, the CDR3 is TGTGCCAGCAGCCCCCGTCGGGGTGGAGAGACCCAGTACTTC. Variable domain in full (rest from reference TRBV7-8 and TRBJ2-5): GAGVSQSPRYKVAKRGQDVALRCDPISGHVSLFWYQQALGQGPEFLTYFQNEAQLDKSGLPSDRFFAERPEGSVSTLKIQRTQQEDSAVYLCASSPRRGGETQYFGPGTRLLVL.